The 4 T cell receptor beta chains below were found in one sample sequenced in a study of blood T cell repertoires in COVID-19 (dated by TCRdb to the early 2020s). The library was generated by the immunoSEQ multiplex PCR assay. TCRdb provides this immuneACCESS table in a form limited to in-frame rearrangements. Some clones are lacking; in checked studies, under half of them reflect an unresolved V gene, and why the rest are absent is not known. This sample comprises about 53,000 clones, approximately 81% of them detected only once. The top ten hold around 22% of the sample. The sample taken for sequencing was peripheral blood. The receptor set was obtained from an elderly woman with COVID-19, enrolled during active disease.

This rearrangement joins TRBV3-1 (or the pseudogene TRBV3-2) to TRBJ1-3; D remains unclear. CDR1 is LGHDT, CDR2 YNNKEL, per germline (reference sequence). This CDR3 region has 18 residues. Trimming pared 0 bases from V and 7 bases from J, leaving 22 bases between. The CDR3, as DNA: TGTGCCAGCAGCCAAGAGGTGGGCGTTAGTGTCAATCGGAACACCATATATTTT. Protein: CASSQEVGVSVNRNTIYF.

The genes are TRBV2 and TRBJ2-5, with D possibly TRBD1 on 6 matching bases. Trimming pared 5 bases from V and 5 bases from J, leaving 15 bases between. The CDR3 runs to 14 residues. CDR1 and CDR2 from the germline V gene are SNHLY and FYNNEI. In nucleotides, the CDR3 is TGTGCCAGCAGTCCCCCCGGACAGTGGGAGACCCAGTACTTC. Translated: CASSPPGQWETQYF. The variable domain in full, completed from reference TRBV2 and TRBJ2-5, reads EPEVTQTPSHQVTQMGQEVILRCVPISNHLYFYWYRQILGQKVEFLVSFYNNEISEKSEIFDDQFSVERPDGSNFTLKIRSTKLEDSAMYFCASSPPGQWETQYFGPGTRLLVL.

This clone has a handful of counts. CDR3 in DNA: TGTGCCAGCAGTGCCGGGTTTAGCAATCAGCCCCAGCATTTT. It encodes CASSAGFSNQPQHF. The rearrangement uses TRBV2 and TRBJ1-5, with D unclear. The CDR3 extends over 14 amino acids. Trimming pared 4 bases from V and 0 bases from J, leaving 7 bases between. Germline V gives CDR1 SNHLY, CDR2 FYNNEI.

Worth noting for this clone: The junction shows a germline mismatch at one end, possibly a read error. The chain uses TRBV7-7 and TRBJ2-7, with a weak D call TRBD2 (6 bases). The CDR3 covers 13 residues. Germline values: CDR1 SSHAT, CDR2 FNYEAQ (reference sequence). CDR3: CASSSGVTYEQYF. The CDR3 nucleotides read TGTGCTAGCAGCTCGGGAGTTACGTACGAGCAGTACTTC.